Below, 10 T cell receptor beta chains from the same sample are listed, as sequenced in a study of T cells in women clearing cervical HPV infection. Measured with immunoSEQ multiplex PCR; TCRdb has only the in-frame clones, and not every one. The ten top clones account for about 7.8%, within a sample of over 25,000 clones. The specimen was blood buffy coat. The receptors here all came from a woman aged 18 to 75 with a cervical HPV16 infection that either progressed to CIN3+ or cleared (not recorded which).

In the case of this clone: The sequence runs out 3 residues before the end of the CDR3; the remainder is reconstructed from the germline J gene. This chain connects TRBV4-1 to TRBJ2-7; possible D gene TRBD1, 5 bases. Trimming cost V 3 bases and J 6 bases, with 12 bases left between them. The CDR3 totals 13 residues. The germline CDR1 and CDR2 sequences are MGHRA and YSYEKL. CDR3: CASSQETELEQYF. The part of the CDR3 DNA that was read is TGCGCCAGCAGCCAGGAGACAGAACTCGAG.

As for this clone: Sequencing ends 3 residues short of the CDR3 end; the germline J gene provides the rest. The chain uses TRBV5-6 and TRBJ1-1, with unresolved D. The CDR3 is 13 amino acids. V lost 2 bases, J lost 0 bases, and 5 bases lay in between. CDR1 is SGHDT and CDR2 is YYEEEE in the germline V gene. The part of the CDR3 DNA that was read is TGTGCCAGCAGCTTCTCAGTGAACACTGAA. Its translation is CASSFSVNTE. The complete CDR3 reads CASSFSVNTEAFF. Full variable domain (missing parts from reference TRBV5-6 and TRBJ1-1): DAGVTQSPTHLIKTRGQQVTLRCSPKSGHDTVSWYQQALGQGPQFIFQYYEEEERQRGNFPDRFSGHQFPNYSSELNVNALLLGDSALYLCASSFSVNTEAFFGQGTRLTVV.

In regard to this clone: The read comes to an end 3 residues before the CDR3 does, leaving the germline J gene to fill in the end. This chain joins TRBV11-2 and TRBJ2-3; possible D gene TRBD2, 6 bases. CDR1 is SGHAT, CDR2 FQNNGV, per germline. The CDR3 runs to 15 residues. CDR3 DNA, as far as it was read: TGTGCCAGCAGCCCCTCCCCTAGCGACCAAGAGACG. Its translation is CASSPSPSDQET. In full, the CDR3 reads CASSPSPSDQETQYF.

Of note for this clone: The read terminates 3 residues ahead of where the CDR3 ends, so the germline J gene completes it. This rearrangement joins TRBV2 to TRBJ1-2; 11 bases are a match to TRBD1. The CDR3 totals 14 residues. Per germline, CDR1 SNHLY and CDR2 FYNNEI. CDR3 loop: CASSGQGASYDYTF. The sequenced CDR3 bases are TGTGCCAGCAGCGGACAGGGGGCTAGCTACGAC. The full variable domain, in which reference TRBV2 and TRBJ1-2 provide the parts outside the CDR3, is EPEVTQTPSHQVTQMGQEVILRCVPISNHLYFYWYRQILGQKVEFLVSFYNNEISEKSEIFDDQFSVERPDGSNFTLKIRSTKLEDSAMYFCASSGQGASYDYTFGSGTRLTVV.

On this clone itself: The CDR3 extends 3 residues past the end of the read, so its final part is completed from the germline J gene. This sequence joins TRBV7-9 and TRBJ2-4; maybe TRBD2 (5 bases). Germline V gene data show CDR1 as SEHNR and CDR2 as FQNEAQ (reference sequence). This CDR3 spans 12 amino acids. The chain's CDR3 is CASSLTDYGQYF. CDR3 bases read: TGTGCCAGCAGCTTAACAGACTATGGT. Full variable domain (missing parts from reference TRBV7-9 and TRBJ2-4): DTGVSQNPRHKITKRGQNVTFRCDPISEHNRLYWYRQTLGQGPEFLTYFQNEAQLEKSRLLSDRFSAERPKGSFSTLEIQRTEQGDSAMYLCASSLTDYGQYFGAGTRLSVL.

To note about this clone: The read terminates 3 residues ahead of where the CDR3 ends, so the germline J gene completes it. The V and J genes are TRBV20-1 and TRBJ1-2; D ambiguous. With 1 base removed from V and 2 bases from J, the gap between germline ends came to 5 bases. Germline V CDR1 and CDR2: DFQATT, SNEGSKA (reference sequence). CDR3 length: 12 amino acids. CDR3 residues: CSARAQNYGYTF. CDR3 bases read: TGCAGTGCTAGAGCACAGAACTATGGC.

On this clone itself: Read data end 3 residues before the CDR3 end; the end is taken from the germline J gene. The rearrangement uses TRBV7-9 and TRBJ2-5, with D possibly TRBD1 on 5 matching bases. The V end was cut by 5 bases, the J end by 2 bases, with 9 bases between. Per germline, CDR1 SEHNR and CDR2 FQNEAQ (reference sequence). The CDR3 loop spans 13 amino acids. The CDR3 sequence is CASSPGSQETQYF. CDR3 bases read: TGTGCCAGCAGCCCAGGGTCACAAGAGACC.

In regard to this clone: The read falls 3 residues short of the CDR3 end, and the missing part is taken from the germline J gene. V gene TRBV4-1 combines with J gene TRBJ2-2; D is perhaps TRBD1 (6 bases). Trimming took off 3 bases at V and 5 bases at J, with 10 bases between the two ends. This CDR3 region has 14 residues. Germline V gene data show CDR1 as MGHRA and CDR2 as YSYEKL. CDR3 bases read: TGCGCCAGCAGCCAGAACCAGGGGACCGGGGAG. Residues: CASSQNQGTGE. The whole CDR3 sequence is CASSQNQGTGELFF.

Concerning this clone: The read ends 3 residues early relative to the CDR3; the germline J gene fills the gap. The genes are TRBV6-2 or TRBV6-3 and TRBJ2-5; 7 positions agree with TRBD1. This CDR3 has 14 residues. Unmatched junction bases numbered 8, after V lost 5 bases and J lost 5 bases. The germline V gene has CDR1 MNHEY and CDR2 SVGEGT. The CDR3 DNA, read in part, is TGTGCCAGCAGTCCCCAGGGGGTTTGGGAGACC. This sequence encodes CASSPQGVWET. The CDR3, in full, reads CASSPQGVWETQYF.

For this clone: The CDR3 end falls 3 residues outside the read, so it is completed with the germline J gene. The genes are TRBV7-9 and TRBJ2-3, with 7 bases lining up with TRBD1. Trimming at V came to 4 bases and at J to 1 base, leaving 5 bases not matched to a gene. CDR3 length: 15 residues. Germline V gene data show CDR1 as SEHNR and CDR2 as FQNEAQ (reference sequence). The CDR3 region is CASSSTGTGTDTQYF. The sequenced CDR3 bases are TGTGCCAGCAGCTCGACAGGGACGGGCACAGATACG. Using reference TRBV7-9 and TRBJ2-3 for the parts outside the CDR3, the full variable domain is DTGVSQNPRHKITKRGQNVTFRCDPISEHNRLYWYRQTLGQGPEFLTYFQNEAQLEKSRLLSDRFSAERPKGSFSTLEIQRTEQGDSAMYLCASSSTGTGTDTQYFGPGTRLTVL.